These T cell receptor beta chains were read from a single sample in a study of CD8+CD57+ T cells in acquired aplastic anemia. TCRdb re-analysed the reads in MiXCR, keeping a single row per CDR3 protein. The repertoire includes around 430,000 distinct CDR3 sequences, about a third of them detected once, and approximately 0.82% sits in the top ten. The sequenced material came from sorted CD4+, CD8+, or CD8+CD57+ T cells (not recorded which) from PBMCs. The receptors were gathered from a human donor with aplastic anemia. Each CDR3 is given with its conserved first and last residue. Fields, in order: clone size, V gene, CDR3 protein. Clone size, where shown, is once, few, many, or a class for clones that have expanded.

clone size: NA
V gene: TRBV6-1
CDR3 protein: CASSRLAGVTNTGELFF

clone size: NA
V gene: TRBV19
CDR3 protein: CASNPWLARGGELFF

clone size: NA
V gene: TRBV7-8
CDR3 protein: CASSTARGDYGYTF

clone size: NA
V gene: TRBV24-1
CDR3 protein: CATVGQIQFYGYTF

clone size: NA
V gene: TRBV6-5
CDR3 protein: CASSYRIADRANSPLHF

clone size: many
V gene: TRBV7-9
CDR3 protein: CASSPGQSSYNSPLHF

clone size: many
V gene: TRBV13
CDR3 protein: CASSSRDRNSPLHF

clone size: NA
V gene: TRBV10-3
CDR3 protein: CANTTGGNRVYNSPLHF

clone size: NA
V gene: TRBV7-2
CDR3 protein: CASSPTLDTDTQYF

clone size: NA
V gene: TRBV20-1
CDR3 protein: CSARGSGGPDTQYF

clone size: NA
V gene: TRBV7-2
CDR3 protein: CASSPLWQDGQPQHF

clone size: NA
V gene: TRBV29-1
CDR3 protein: CSAGTGGVHYGYTF

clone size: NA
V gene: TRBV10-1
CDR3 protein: CASNPPGRYGYTF

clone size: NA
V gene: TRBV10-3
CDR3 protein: CAISVTPGQVLNTEAFF

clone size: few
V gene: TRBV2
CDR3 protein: CASSSLTGSTDTQYF

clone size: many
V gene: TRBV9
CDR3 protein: CASSVGSGGPYEQYF

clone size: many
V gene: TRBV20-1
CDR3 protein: CSATDGDRGYGYTF